This is a list of T cell receptor beta chains from one sample in a study of OX40 agonist ivuxolimab in advanced cancers. Clones were sequenced by immunoSEQ multiplex PCR, and TCRdb holds only the in-frame ones, with some missing. In the table there are 90,000 or so clones, 87% of which are singletons. Sequencing used CD4+ or CD8+ T cells sorted from blood, obtained in a trial of the OX40 agonist ivuxolimab. The source is an adult with an advanced solid tumor such as melanoma, head and neck, liver or kidney cancer. Each CDR3 is given with its conserved first and last residue. The D gene is left open where the match is weak. Size is stated for part of the rows, as once, few or many counts, or as a class when the clone is expanded.

d_call: -; j_call: TRBJ2-5; clone_size: -; v_call: TRBV9; cdr3_aa: CASSVDTGEGQETQYF; cdr3_nt: TGTGCCAGCAGCGTGGATACAGGAGAAGGACAAGAGACCCAGTACTTC
d_call: -; j_call: TRBJ1-5; clone_size: -; v_call: TRBV30; cdr3_aa: CASAPQGYSNQPQHF; cdr3_nt: TGTGCCTCCGCTCCTCAGGGCTATAGCAATCAGCCCCAGCATTTT
d_call: -; j_call: TRBJ2-2; clone_size: once; v_call: TRBV7-2; cdr3_aa: CASTPRAGNLDTGELFF; cdr3_nt: TGTGCCAGCACCCCCCGGGCAGGGAATTTGGACACCGGGGAGCTGTTTTTT
d_call: -; j_call: TRBJ2-7; clone_size: once; v_call: TRBV11-2; cdr3_aa: CASSLGQGPEQYF; cdr3_nt: TGTGCCAGCAGCTTGGGGCAGGGGCCCGAGCAGTACTTC
d_call: -; j_call: TRBJ2-7; clone_size: -; v_call: TRBV7-3; cdr3_aa: CASSSNRGSSYEQYF; cdr3_nt: TGTGCCAGCAGCTCTAATCGAGGCAGTTCCTACGAGCAGTACTTC
d_call: -; j_call: TRBJ2-7; clone_size: once; v_call: TRBV19; cdr3_aa: CASISGLRVHEQYF; cdr3_nt: TGTGCCAGTATCTCCGGTCTTCGGGTCCACGAGCAGTACTTC
d_call: -; j_call: TRBJ1-2; clone_size: -; v_call: TRBV19; cdr3_aa: CASSIAAGYGYTF; cdr3_nt: TGTGCCAGTAGTATAGCGGCGGGCTATGGCTACACCTTC
d_call: -; j_call: TRBJ1-1; clone_size: -; v_call: TRBV4-3; cdr3_aa: CASSQEIRGRDTEAFF; cdr3_nt: TGCGCCAGCAGCCAAGAGATCCGGGGACGGGACACTGAAGCTTTCTTT
d_call: TRBD2; j_call: TRBJ2-2; clone_size: -; v_call: TRBV19; cdr3_aa: CASSKGPSGANTGELFF; cdr3_nt: TGTGCCAGTAGTAAGGGCCCTAGCGGCGCGAACACCGGGGAGCTGTTTTTT
d_call: -; j_call: TRBJ2-1; clone_size: once; v_call: TRBV12-5; cdr3_aa: CASGLASDEQFF; cdr3_nt: TGTGCTAGTGGTTTGGCCTCGGATGAGCAGTTCTTC
d_call: -; j_call: TRBJ1-1; clone_size: few; v_call: TRBV18; cdr3_aa: CASSPTDTEAFF; cdr3_nt: TGTGCCAGCTCACCGACGGACACTGAAGCTTTCTTT
d_call: TRBD2; j_call: TRBJ2-1; clone_size: once; v_call: TRBV30; cdr3_aa: CAWSASGGSYNEQFF; cdr3_nt: TGTGCCTGGAGTGCGAGCGGGGGGAGCTACAATGAGCAGTTCTTC
d_call: -; j_call: TRBJ1-5; clone_size: once; v_call: TRBV18; cdr3_aa: CASSPGSSSLTPQHF; cdr3_nt: TGTGCCAGCTCACCAGGGTCCAGTTCGCTGACGCCCCAGCATTTT
d_call: TRBD2; j_call: TRBJ2-4; clone_size: -; v_call: TRBV19; cdr3_aa: CASSWGGMDIQYF; cdr3_nt: TGTGCCAGTAGTTGGGGAGGGATGGACATTCAGTACTTC
d_call: -; j_call: TRBJ2-2; clone_size: -; v_call: TRBV5-4; cdr3_aa: CASSLEGRTGELFF; cdr3_nt: TGTGCCAGCAGCTTGGAGGGACGGACCGGGGAGCTGTTTTTT
d_call: -; j_call: TRBJ2-3; clone_size: -; v_call: TRBV15; cdr3_aa: CATSRDTASTDTQYF; cdr3_nt: TGTGCCACCAGCAGAGATACGGCCAGCACAGATACGCAGTATTTT
d_call: -; j_call: TRBJ2-5; clone_size: -; v_call: TRBV2; cdr3_aa: CASSEGLGETQYF; cdr3_nt: TGTGCCAGCAGTGAAGGGCTAGGTGAGACCCAGTACTTC
d_call: -; j_call: TRBJ2-2; clone_size: -; v_call: TRBV19; cdr3_aa: CASTLKGNTGELFF; cdr3_nt: TGTGCCAGTACCTTAAAGGGGAACACCGGGGAGCTGTTTTTT
d_call: -; j_call: TRBJ2-5; clone_size: -; v_call: TRBV11-2; cdr3_aa: CASSLVGTEQTQYF; cdr3_nt: TGTGCCAGCAGCTTAGTCGGGACGGAACAGACCCAGTACTTC
d_call: -; j_call: TRBJ2-5; clone_size: -; v_call: TRBV6-5; cdr3_aa: CASSKTGLGETQYF; cdr3_nt: TGTGCCAGCAGCAAAACAGGGCTGGGGGAGACCCAGTACTTC
d_call: TRBD1; j_call: TRBJ1-2; clone_size: -; v_call: TRBV4-3; cdr3_aa: CASSQDPGTGYGYTF; cdr3_nt: TGCGCCAGCAGCCAAGATCCCGGGACAGGGTATGGCTACACCTTC
d_call: TRBD1; j_call: TRBJ2-7; clone_size: -; v_call: TRBV19; cdr3_aa: CASRDREYEQYF; cdr3_nt: TGTGCCAGCAGGGACAGGGAGTACGAGCAGTACTTC
d_call: -; j_call: TRBJ2-3; clone_size: -; v_call: TRBV7-6; cdr3_aa: CASSSIARTDTQYF; cdr3_nt: TGTGCCAGCAGCTCGATAGCCCGCACAGATACGCAGTATTTT
d_call: -; j_call: TRBJ1-3; clone_size: -; v_call: TRBV5-1; cdr3_aa: CASSLGQAGNTIYF; cdr3_nt: TGCGCCAGCAGCTTGGGACAGGCTGGAAACACCATATATTTT
d_call: TRBD2; j_call: TRBJ2-3; clone_size: -; v_call: TRBV19; cdr3_aa: CATGDQAGGGNTDTQYF; cdr3_nt: TGTGCCACTGGGGACCAGGCGGGAGGCGGTAACACAGATACGCAGTATTTT
d_call: -; j_call: TRBJ2-2; clone_size: -; v_call: TRBV25-1; cdr3_aa: CASRGGATGELFF; cdr3_nt: TGTGCCAGCAGAGGGGGGGCCACCGGGGAGCTGTTTTTT
d_call: TRBD1; j_call: TRBJ1-4; clone_size: -; v_call: TRBV5-1; cdr3_aa: CASSYGQGGEKLFF; cdr3_nt: TGCGCCAGCAGCTACGGACAGGGGGGTGAAAAACTGTTTTTT
d_call: -; j_call: TRBJ2-7; clone_size: -; v_call: TRBV9; cdr3_aa: CASSARERQVEQYF; cdr3_nt: TGTGCCAGCAGTGCTCGGGAACGGCAAGTCGAGCAGTACTTC
d_call: TRBD2; j_call: TRBJ2-1; clone_size: -; v_call: TRBV12-5; cdr3_aa: CASGPALAGGYNEQFF; cdr3_nt: TGTGCTAGTGGTCCCGCCTTAGCGGGGGGTTACAATGAGCAGTTCTTC
d_call: TRBD1; j_call: TRBJ1-3; clone_size: -; v_call: TRBV7-2; cdr3_aa: CASSLVGQGAGGNTIYF; cdr3_nt: TGTGCCAGCAGCTTAGTGGGACAGGGGGCGGGGGGAAACACCATATATTTT
d_call: -; j_call: TRBJ2-6; clone_size: -; v_call: TRBV27; cdr3_aa: CASSYTGSSGANVLTF; cdr3_nt: TGTGCCAGCAGTTATACAGGAAGCTCTGGGGCCAACGTCCTGACTTTC
d_call: -; j_call: TRBJ1-2; clone_size: few; v_call: TRBV19; cdr3_aa: CASSIVGTASNYGYTF; cdr3_nt: TGTGCCAGTAGTATAGTAGGTACAGCTTCTAACTATGGCTACACCTTC
d_call: -; j_call: TRBJ1-3; clone_size: -; v_call: TRBV5-1; cdr3_aa: CASSFQGSGNTIYF; cdr3_nt: TGCGCCAGCAGCTTTCAGGGTTCTGGAAACACCATATATTTT
d_call: TRBD1; j_call: TRBJ1-3; clone_size: -; v_call: TRBV4-1; cdr3_aa: CASSQTGDVGNTIYF; cdr3_nt: TGCGCCAGCAGCCAAACAGGGGATGTCGGAAACACCATATATTTT
d_call: TRBD2; j_call: TRBJ2-3; clone_size: -; v_call: TRBV7-7; cdr3_aa: CASSWGLAADTQYF; cdr3_nt: TGTGCCAGCAGCTGGGGACTAGCGGCAGATACGCAGTATTTT
d_call: -; j_call: TRBJ1-2; clone_size: -; v_call: TRBV19; cdr3_aa: CASSLRSLDGYTF; cdr3_nt: TGTGCCAGTAGTTTGAGGTCGCTCGATGGCTACACCTTC
d_call: TRBD1; j_call: TRBJ2-7; clone_size: -; v_call: TRBV15; cdr3_aa: CATSREPGQGAYEQYF; cdr3_nt: TGTGCCACCAGCAGGGAACCGGGACAGGGGGCCTACGAGCAGTACTTC
d_call: -; j_call: TRBJ2-5; clone_size: -; v_call: TRBV29-1; cdr3_aa: CSVPGRGIPKETQYF; cdr3_nt: TGCAGCGTCCCAGGGAGGGGGATCCCAAAAGAGACCCAGTACTTC
d_call: TRBD2; j_call: TRBJ2-5; clone_size: -; v_call: TRBV5-4; cdr3_aa: CASRTVPGGQETQYF; cdr3_nt: TGTGCCAGCCGAACCGTCCCGGGGGGCCAAGAGACCCAGTACTTC
d_call: TRBD2; j_call: TRBJ2-3; clone_size: -; v_call: TRBV5-6; cdr3_aa: CASSSTSGSATDTQYF; cdr3_nt: TGTGCCAGCAGCTCTACTAGCGGGAGTGCGACAGATACGCAGTATTTT
d_call: -; j_call: TRBJ1-1; clone_size: -; v_call: TRBV15; cdr3_aa: CATSRDWRAEAFF; cdr3_nt: TGTGCCACCAGCAGAGATTGGAGGGCTGAAGCTTTCTTT
d_call: TRBD2; j_call: TRBJ2-3; clone_size: -; v_call: TRBV29-1; cdr3_aa: CSVEEREQYF; cdr3_nt: TGCAGCGTTGAGGAGCGGGAGCAGTATTTT
d_call: TRBD2; j_call: TRBJ2-7; clone_size: -; v_call: TRBV10-1; cdr3_aa: CASPPELAAEHYEQYF; cdr3_nt: TGCGCCAGCCCCCCAGAACTAGCGGCTGAACACTACGAGCAGTACTTC
d_call: -; j_call: TRBJ2-5; clone_size: -; v_call: TRBV2; cdr3_aa: CASSTRRGQETQYF; cdr3_nt: TGTGCCAGCTCGACGAGGAGGGGGCAAGAGACCCAGTACTTC
d_call: TRBD1; j_call: TRBJ1-2; clone_size: once; v_call: TRBV7-6; cdr3_aa: CASSSDRVNGYTF; cdr3_nt: TGTGCCAGCAGCTCAGACAGGGTCAATGGCTACACCTTC
d_call: -; j_call: TRBJ2-3; clone_size: -; v_call: TRBV18; cdr3_aa: CASSPWASTDTQYF; cdr3_nt: TGTGCCAGCTCACCATGGGCGAGCACAGATACGCAGTATTTT
d_call: TRBD1; j_call: TRBJ2-5; clone_size: few; v_call: TRBV25-1; cdr3_aa: CASSRGGPGETQYF; cdr3_nt: TGTGCCAGCAGCCGAGGGGGCCCGGGGGAGACCCAGTACTTC
d_call: TRBD2; j_call: TRBJ2-3; clone_size: -; v_call: TRBV11-2; cdr3_aa: CASSLGGVGADTQYF; cdr3_nt: TGTGCCAGCAGCTTGGGGGGGGTGGGCGCAGATACGCAGTATTTT
d_call: TRBD2; j_call: TRBJ2-7; clone_size: -; v_call: TRBV10-1; cdr3_aa: CASSDSSGSREQYF; cdr3_nt: TGCGCCAGCAGTGATTCTAGCGGGAGTCGCGAGCAGTACTTC
d_call: -; j_call: TRBJ2-7; clone_size: -; v_call: TRBV7-9; cdr3_aa: CASSLKYRSYEQYF; cdr3_nt: TGTGCCAGCAGTCTTAAGTATCGGTCCTACGAGCAGTACTTC
d_call: -; j_call: TRBJ1-1; clone_size: -; v_call: TRBV7-9; cdr3_aa: CASSADGQMNTEAFF; cdr3_nt: TGTGCCAGCAGCGCAGACGGACAGATGAATACTGAAGCTTTCTTT
d_call: -; j_call: TRBJ2-3; clone_size: -; v_call: TRBV5-1; cdr3_aa: CASSFPGSTDTQYF; cdr3_nt: TGCGCCAGCAGCTTTCCTGGAAGCACAGATACGCAGTATTTT
d_call: -; j_call: TRBJ1-6; clone_size: few; v_call: TRBV7-9; cdr3_aa: CASSALSDSPLHF; cdr3_nt: TGTGCCAGCAGCGCACTATCGGATTCACCCCTCCACTTT
d_call: -; j_call: TRBJ2-5; clone_size: once; v_call: TRBV2; cdr3_aa: CASSYTETQYF; cdr3_nt: TGTGCCAGCAGTTATACGGAGACCCAGTACTTC
d_call: -; j_call: TRBJ1-6; clone_size: -; v_call: TRBV7-2; cdr3_aa: CASSPPRGSYNSPLHF; cdr3_nt: TGTGCCAGCAGCCCGCCCCGGGGTTCCTATAATTCACCCCTCCACTTT